These T cell receptor beta chains were read from a single sample in a study of OX40 agonist ivuxolimab in advanced cancers. Sequencing used immunoSEQ multiplex PCR; TCRdb keeps in-frame clones, though not all of them. In the table there are around 90,000 clones, around 87% of which are singletons. Sequences were derived from CD4+ or CD8+ T cells sorted from blood, sampled in a trial of the OX40 agonist ivuxolimab. These receptors all come from an adult with an advanced solid tumor such as melanoma, head and neck, liver or kidney cancer. Each CDR3 is given with its conserved first and last residue. The size of a clone is reported for some rows only, either as once, few or many, or as a class for expanded clones.

V gene	J gene	clone size	CDR3 protein
TRBV19	TRBJ1-2	.	CASSSTGTGGGGYTF
TRBV10-2	TRBJ1-5	.	CASSDIQGKSNQPQHF
TRBV7-2	TRBJ1-2	.	CASSLAGQLTNYGYTF
TRBV19	TRBJ1-2	.	CASSRDRYGYTF
TRBV7-2	TRBJ2-1	.	CASSLGVLREQFF
TRBV29-1	TRBJ2-6	.	CSVKQGADGANVLTF
TRBV9	TRBJ2-3	.	CASSVEGASTDTQYF
TRBV18	TRBJ2-3	.	CASSVGVGGTDTQYF
TRBV9	TRBJ1-5	.	CASSVDRNQPQHF
TRBV28	TRBJ1-6	.	CASRPGGPSPLHF
TRBV7-6	TRBJ2-1	.	CASSSRTSGYNEQFF
TRBV18	TRBJ2-3	.	CASSPLNSGGTDTQYF
TRBV6-1	TRBJ1-2	.	CASSEVGAVYGYTF
TRBV10-3	TRBJ1-5	.	CAISPAGGEQPQHF
TRBV7-5	.	.	CVRSLVAVTGGSYEQYF
TRBV6-6	TRBJ2-2	.	CASSTGQGAGTGELFF
TRBV5-4	TRBJ1-4	.	CASSTRGEKLFF
TRBV7-2	TRBJ2-4	once	CASSLVLLGNGVKNIQYF
TRBV7-2	TRBJ2-1	.	CASSVWGDEQFF
TRBV19	TRBJ2-6	.	CASSIQGRQTNVLTF
TRBV27	TRBJ2-2	.	CASSLLAGGTGELFF
TRBV19	TRBJ1-2	few	CASSWTGLSAYGYTF
TRBV5-1	TRBJ2-2	.	CASSPRESRGTGELFF
TRBV19	TRBJ1-1	.	CASSTRPTGANTEAFF
TRBV7-3	TRBJ2-2	.	CASSVSGTANTGELFF
TRBV30	TRBJ2-7	.	CAWRPSGRAGYEQYF
TRBV19	TRBJ2-3	.	CASSRGGRDTDTQYF
TRBV4-3	TRBJ1-1	.	CASSQAGTSGPEAFF
TRBV6-6	TRBJ2-1	.	CASIPTRVNEQFF
TRBV29-1	TRBJ2-7	.	CSVSILVDEQYF
TRBV5-4	TRBJ2-2	.	CASSLPGLASRELFF
TRBV9	TRBJ1-3	.	CASSFLDRESGNTIYF
TRBV11-3	TRBJ1-1	few	CASSQGRANTEAFF
TRBV2	TRBJ2-1	.	CASSPTGTGTNEQFF
TRBV27	TRBJ1-4	once	CASRSAGAANEKLFF
TRBV5-1	TRBJ2-2	.	CASSLAGGHGELFF
TRBV6-1	TRBJ1-6	.	CASSASRAGNSPLHF
TRBV4-1	TRBJ2-3	once	CASSQELAVGTDTQYF
TRBV2	TRBJ2-5	.	CARGASGSVETQYF